This T cell receptor (beta chain) was profiled in a study of blood T cells in healthy people across ages. This CDR3 contains 15 residues. Germline-derived CDR1 and CDR2 are SGHDT and YYEEEE. With 3 bases removed from V and 3 bases from J, the gap between germline ends came to 15 bases. Study-wide results and caveats: It was found that TCR beta diversity correlated strongly with the percentage of naive T cells.

This clonotype appeared a few times. Its antigen remains unidentified. Individuals who donated were healthy Caucasians from Russia aged 6 to 90. At least 6 micrograms of total RNA were extracted per sample. Together with a sample-barcoded 5' primer, a J-beta primer mix was included in a second PCR lasting about 7 to 12 cycles. From the 5' RACE reads, TCRdb called clonotypes with MiXCR, one entry per CDR3 protein. The table shows hundreds of thousands of distinct CDR3 sequences, with approximately 50% occurring only once. This chain uses TRBV5-6 with TRBJ1-2; D gene uncertain. The source of this sequence is a woman aged 55-70 years in good health. Sequencing input: blood. CDR3 residues: CASSYGPVQDYGYTF. The CDR3 nucleotides read TGTGCCAGCAGCTACGGGCCAGTTCAGGACTATGGCTACACCTTC.